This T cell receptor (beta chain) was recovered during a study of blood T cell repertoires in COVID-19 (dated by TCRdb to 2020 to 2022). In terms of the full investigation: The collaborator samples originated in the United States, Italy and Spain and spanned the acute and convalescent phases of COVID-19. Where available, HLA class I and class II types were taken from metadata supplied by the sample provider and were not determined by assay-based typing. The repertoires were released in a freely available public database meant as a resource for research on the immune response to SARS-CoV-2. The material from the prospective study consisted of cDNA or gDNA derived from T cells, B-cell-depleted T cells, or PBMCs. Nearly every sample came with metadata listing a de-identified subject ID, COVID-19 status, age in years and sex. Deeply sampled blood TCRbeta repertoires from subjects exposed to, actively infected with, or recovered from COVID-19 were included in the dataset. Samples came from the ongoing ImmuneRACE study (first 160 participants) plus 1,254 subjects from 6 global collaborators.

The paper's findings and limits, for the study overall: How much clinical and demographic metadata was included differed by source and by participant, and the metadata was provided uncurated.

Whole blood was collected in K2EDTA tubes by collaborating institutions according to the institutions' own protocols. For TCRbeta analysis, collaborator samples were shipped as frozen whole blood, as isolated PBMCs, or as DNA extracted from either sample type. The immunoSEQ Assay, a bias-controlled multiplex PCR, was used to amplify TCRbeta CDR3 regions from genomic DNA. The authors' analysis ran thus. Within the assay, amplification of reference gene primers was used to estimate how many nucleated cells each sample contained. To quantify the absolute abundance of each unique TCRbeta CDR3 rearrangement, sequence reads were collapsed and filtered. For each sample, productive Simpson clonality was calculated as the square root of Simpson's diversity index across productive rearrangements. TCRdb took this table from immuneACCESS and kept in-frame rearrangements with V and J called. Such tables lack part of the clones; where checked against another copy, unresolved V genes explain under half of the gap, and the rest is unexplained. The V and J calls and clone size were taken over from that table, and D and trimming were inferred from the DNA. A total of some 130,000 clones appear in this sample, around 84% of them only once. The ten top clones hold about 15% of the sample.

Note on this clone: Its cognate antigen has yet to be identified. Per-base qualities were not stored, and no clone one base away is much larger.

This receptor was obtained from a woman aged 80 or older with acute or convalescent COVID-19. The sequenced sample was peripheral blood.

The sequenced DNA: TGTGCCAGCAGCCAGTGGACAACCCGCCTCACTGGGGCCAACGTCCTGACTTTC. The encoded protein is CASSQWTTRLTGANVLTF. The receptor chain draws on TRBV3-1 (or the pseudogene TRBV3-2) and TRBJ2-6; TRBD1 could be the D gene, as 5 bases match. V sheds 3 bases and J sheds 2 bases, leaving 17 bases between their ends. Sequences LGHDT (CDR1) and YNNKEL (CDR2) are obtained from the germline V gene (reference sequence). The CDR3 numbers 18 residues from cysteine through phenylalanine. CDR3 DNA only is kept here, 54 bases in frame from base 1.